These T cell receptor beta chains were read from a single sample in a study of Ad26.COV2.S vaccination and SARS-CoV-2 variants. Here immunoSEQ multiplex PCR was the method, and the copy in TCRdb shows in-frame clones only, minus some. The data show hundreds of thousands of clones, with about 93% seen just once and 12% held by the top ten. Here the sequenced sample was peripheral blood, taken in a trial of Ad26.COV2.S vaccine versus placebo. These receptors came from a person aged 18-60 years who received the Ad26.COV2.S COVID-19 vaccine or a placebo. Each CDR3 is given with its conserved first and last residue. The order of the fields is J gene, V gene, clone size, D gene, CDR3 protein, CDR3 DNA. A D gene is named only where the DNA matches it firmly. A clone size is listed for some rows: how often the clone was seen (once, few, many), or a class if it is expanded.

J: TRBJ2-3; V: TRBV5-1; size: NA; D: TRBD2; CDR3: CASSFRLAGELVQHTQYF; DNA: TGCGCCAGCAGCTTCCGGCTAGCGGGAGAGCTTGTGCAGCATACGCAGTATTTT
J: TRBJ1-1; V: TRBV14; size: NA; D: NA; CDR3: CASSQDRAFAEAFF; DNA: TGTGCCAGCAGCCAAGACAGGGCTTTCGCTGAAGCTTTCTTT
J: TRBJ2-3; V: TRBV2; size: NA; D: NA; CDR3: CASSEPLAPADTDTQYF; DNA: TGTGCCAGCAGTGAACCGCTGGCCCCGGCGGACACAGATACGCAGTATTTT
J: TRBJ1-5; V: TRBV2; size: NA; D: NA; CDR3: CASSDRQGSNQPQHF; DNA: TGTGCCAGCAGTGATCGGCAGGGTAGCAATCAGCCCCAGCATTTT
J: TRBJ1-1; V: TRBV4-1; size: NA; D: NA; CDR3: CASSQDWETEAFF; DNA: TGCGCCAGCAGCCAAGATTGGGAGACCGAAGCTTTCTTT
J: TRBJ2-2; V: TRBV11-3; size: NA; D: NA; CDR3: CASSLVSGANTGELFF; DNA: TGTGCCAGCAGCTTAGTATCGGGTGCGAACACCGGGGAGCTGTTTTTT
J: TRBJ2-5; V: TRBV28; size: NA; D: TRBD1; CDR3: CASSRDRVQETQYF; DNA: TGTGCCAGCAGCCGGGACAGGGTCCAAGAGACCCAGTACTTC
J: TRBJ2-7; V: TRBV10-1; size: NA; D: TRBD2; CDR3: CASSPSGILYEQYF; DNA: TGCGCCAGCAGTCCTAGCGGGATTCTCTACGAGCAGTACTTC
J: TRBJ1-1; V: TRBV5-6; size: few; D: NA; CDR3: CASEGWRGSEAFF; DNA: TGTGCCAGCGAGGGTTGGCGGGGCTCTGAAGCTTTCTTT
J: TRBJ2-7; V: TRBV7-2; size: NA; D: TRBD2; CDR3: CASSLGLAGRFSYEQYF; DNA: TGTGCCAGCAGCCTGGGCCTAGCGGGGAGGTTCTCCTACGAGCAGTACTTC
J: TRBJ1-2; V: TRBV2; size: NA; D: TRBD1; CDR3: CACGRDSQIPNYGYTF; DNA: TGTGCCTGCGGCCGGGACAGCCAAATTCCTAACTATGGCTACACCTTC
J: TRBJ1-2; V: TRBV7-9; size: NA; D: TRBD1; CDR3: CASSFSGTATSNYGYTF; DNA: TGTGCCAGCAGCTTCTCCGGGACAGCAACTTCAAACTATGGCTACACCTTC
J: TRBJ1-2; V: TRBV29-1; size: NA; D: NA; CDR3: CSVVPGDAGYTF; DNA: TGCAGCGTTGTACCAGGGGATGCTGGCTACACCTTC
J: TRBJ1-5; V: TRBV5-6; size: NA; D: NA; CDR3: CASSLPGPNQPQHF; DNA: TGTGCCAGCAGCTTACCTGGACCCAATCAGCCCCAGCATTTT
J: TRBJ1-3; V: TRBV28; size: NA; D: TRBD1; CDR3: CASSPGQGVTGNTIYF; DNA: TGTGCCAGCAGTCCGGGACAGGGGGTAACTGGAAACACCATATATTTT
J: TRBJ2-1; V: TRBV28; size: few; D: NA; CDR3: CASRTPGRGFGEQFF; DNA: TGTGCCAGCAGAACCCCGGGACGTGGTTTCGGTGAGCAGTTCTTC
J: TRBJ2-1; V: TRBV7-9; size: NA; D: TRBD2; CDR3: CASSPVAGALYNEQFF; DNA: TGTGCCAGCAGCCCCGTAGCGGGTGCCCTATACAATGAGCAGTTCTTC
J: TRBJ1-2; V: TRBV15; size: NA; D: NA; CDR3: CATSRDLGYGYTF; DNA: TGTGCCACCAGCAGAGATTTGGGGTATGGCTACACCTTC
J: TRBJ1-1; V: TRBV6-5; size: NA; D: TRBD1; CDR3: CACRRDRGWAEAFF; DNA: TGTGCCTGCCGGCGGGACAGGGGATGGGCTGAAGCTTTCTTT
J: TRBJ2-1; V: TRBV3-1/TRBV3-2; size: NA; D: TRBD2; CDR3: CASSQGTSGSDNEQFF; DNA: TGTGCCAGCAGCCAGGGGACTAGCGGGAGCGACAATGAGCAGTTCTTC
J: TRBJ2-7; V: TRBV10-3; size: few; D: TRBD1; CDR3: CAIRSTGGSYEQYF; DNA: TGTGCCATCAGGAGCACAGGGGGCTCCTACGAGCAGTACTTC
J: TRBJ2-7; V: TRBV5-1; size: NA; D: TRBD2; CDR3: CASSLVAGRVLYEQYF; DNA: TGCGCCAGCAGCTTGGTAGCGGGAAGAGTGTTGTACGAGCAGTACTTC
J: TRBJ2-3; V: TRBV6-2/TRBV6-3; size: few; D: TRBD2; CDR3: CASSYVTSGTSTDTQYF; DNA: TGTGCCAGCAGTTACGTAACTAGCGGGACTAGCACAGATACGCAGTATTTT
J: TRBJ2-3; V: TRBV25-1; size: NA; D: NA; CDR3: CASSEYSGIDTQYF; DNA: TGTGCCAGCAGTGAATATTCGGGGATAGATACGCAGTATTTT
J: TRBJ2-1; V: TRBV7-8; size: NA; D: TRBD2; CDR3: CASSLNGRARVF; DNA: TGTGCCAGCAGCTTAAACGGGAGGGCCAGAGTCTTC
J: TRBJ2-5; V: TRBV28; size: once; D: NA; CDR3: CASSVQGRSETQYF; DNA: TGTGCCAGCAGTGTGCAGGGGCGATCAGAGACCCAGTACTTC
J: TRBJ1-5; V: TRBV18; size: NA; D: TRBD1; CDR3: CASSPRQGNQPQHF; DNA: TGTGCCAGCTCACCACGACAGGGGAATCAGCCCCAGCATTTT
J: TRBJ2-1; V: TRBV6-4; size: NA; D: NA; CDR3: CASSYGQYNEQFF; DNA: TGTGCCAGCAGTTATGGACAGTACAATGAGCAGTTCTTC
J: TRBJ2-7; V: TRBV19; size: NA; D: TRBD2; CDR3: CASSKGLAGLYEQYF; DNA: TGTGCCAGTAGCAAGGGGCTAGCGGGACTCTACGAGCAGTACTTC
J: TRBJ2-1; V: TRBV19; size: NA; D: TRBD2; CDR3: CASSIPAGPDEQFF; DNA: TGTGCCAGTAGTATACCAGCGGGACCCGATGAGCAGTTCTTC
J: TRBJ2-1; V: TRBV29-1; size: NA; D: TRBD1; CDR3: CSSRQGSSYNEQFF; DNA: TGCAGCTCGAGACAGGGGAGCTCCTACAATGAGCAGTTCTTC
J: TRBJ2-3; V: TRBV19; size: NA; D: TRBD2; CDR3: CASSLLAGASTDTQYF; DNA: TGTGCCAGTAGTCTCTTAGCGGGAGCTTCGACAGATACGCAGTATTTT
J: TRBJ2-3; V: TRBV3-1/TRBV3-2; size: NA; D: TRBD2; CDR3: CASSQSIVAGGPTDTQYF; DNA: TGTGCCAGCAGCCAGTCTATAGTAGCGGGAGGGCCCACAGATACGCAGTATTTT
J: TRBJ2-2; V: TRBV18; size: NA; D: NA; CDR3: CASSPMGGSITGELFF; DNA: TGTGCCAGCTCACCAATGGGGGGATCGATAACCGGGGAGCTGTTTTTT
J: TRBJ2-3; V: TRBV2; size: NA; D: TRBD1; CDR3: CASSVLPGQTDTQYF; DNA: TGTGCCAGCAGCGTCTTACCGGGACAGACTGATACGCAGTATTTT
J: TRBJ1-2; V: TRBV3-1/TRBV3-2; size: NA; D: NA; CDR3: CASSQDLTGYGYTF; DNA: TGTGCCAGCAGCCAAGATCTCACAGGCTATGGCTACACCTTC
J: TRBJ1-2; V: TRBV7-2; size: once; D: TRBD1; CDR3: CASSIDRGKDYGYTF; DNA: TGTGCCAGCAGCATCGACAGGGGGAAGGACTATGGCTACACCTTC